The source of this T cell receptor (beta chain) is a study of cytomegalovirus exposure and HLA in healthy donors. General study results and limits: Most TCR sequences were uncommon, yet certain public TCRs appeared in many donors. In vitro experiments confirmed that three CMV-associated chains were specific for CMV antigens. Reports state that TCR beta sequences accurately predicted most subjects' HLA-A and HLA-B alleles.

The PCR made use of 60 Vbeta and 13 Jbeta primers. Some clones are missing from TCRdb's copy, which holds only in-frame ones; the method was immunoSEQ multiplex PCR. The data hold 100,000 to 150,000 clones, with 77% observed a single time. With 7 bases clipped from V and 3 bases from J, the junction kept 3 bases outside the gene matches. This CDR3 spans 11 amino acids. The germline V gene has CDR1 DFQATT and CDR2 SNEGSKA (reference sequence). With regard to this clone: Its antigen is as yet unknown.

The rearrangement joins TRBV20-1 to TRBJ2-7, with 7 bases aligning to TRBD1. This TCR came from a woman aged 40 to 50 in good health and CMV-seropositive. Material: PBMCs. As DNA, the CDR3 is TGCAGTGATCGGGACAGCTACGAGCAGTACTTC. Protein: CSDRDSYEQYF.